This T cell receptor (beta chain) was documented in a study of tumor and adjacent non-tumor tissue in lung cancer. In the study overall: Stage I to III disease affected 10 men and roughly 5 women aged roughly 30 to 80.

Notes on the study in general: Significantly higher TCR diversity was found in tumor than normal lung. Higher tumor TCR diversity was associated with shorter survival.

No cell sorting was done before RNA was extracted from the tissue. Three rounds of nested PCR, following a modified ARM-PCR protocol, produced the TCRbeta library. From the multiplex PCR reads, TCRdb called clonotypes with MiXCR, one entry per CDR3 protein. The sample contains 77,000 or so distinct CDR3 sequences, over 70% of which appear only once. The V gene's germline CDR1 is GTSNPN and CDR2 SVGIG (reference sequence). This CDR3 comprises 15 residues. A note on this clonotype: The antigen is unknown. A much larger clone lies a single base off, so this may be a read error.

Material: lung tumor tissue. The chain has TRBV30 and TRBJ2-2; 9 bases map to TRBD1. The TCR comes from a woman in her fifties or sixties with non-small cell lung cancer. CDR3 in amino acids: CAWTNGDRETGELLF. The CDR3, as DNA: TGTGCCTGGACCAACGGGGACAGGGAGACCGGGGAGCTGTTATTT.